This T cell receptor (beta chain) was obtained from a study of blood T cell repertoires in COVID-19. Which cohort a participant joined came from the clinical history participants gave. Clones were sequenced by immunoSEQ multiplex PCR, and TCRdb holds only the in-frame ones, with some missing. This sample has a few hundred thousand clones, with approximately 90% found just once. The V gene end was trimmed by 0 bases and the J gene end by 5 bases; junction bases not matched to a gene: 11. The CDR3 has 18 amino acids. Looked up from germline, CDR1 is LGHNA and CDR2 is YSLEER. Input material: PBMCs or T cells enriched from blood (not recorded which). The sequence was collected from a man younger than 40 who had recovered from COVID-19. This chain links TRBV4-3 with TRBJ1-4; 8 nucleotides agree with TRBD1. As DNA, the CDR3 is TGCGCCAGCAGCCAAGATCTGTCCAGGGGGCTGCTGAATGAAAAACTGTTTTTT. This sequence encodes CASSQDLSRGLLNEKLFF.